Shown below are 27 T cell receptor beta chains from a single sample sequenced in a study of blood T cell repertoires in COVID-19. Method: immunoSEQ multiplex PCR; TCRdb's copy keeps in-frame clones and lacks some. The repertoire holds approximately 70,000 clones, with roughly 90% as singletons. The sample was peripheral blood. These TCRs come from a woman in her sixties or seventies with active COVID-19.

V gene TRBV2 combines with J gene TRBJ1-2; TRBD1 agrees at 9 bases. CDR1 and CDR2 from the germline V gene are SNHLY and FYNNEI. Losses at the gene ends were 3 bases for V and 7 bases for J; bases not matched to a gene: 9. The CDR3 covers 15 residues. In DNA, the CDR3 is TGTGCCAGCAGTGAGTACAGACAGGGGGAGACTGGCTACACCTTC. Its protein is CASSEYRQGETGYTF.

This clone was seen a handful of times. The chain is built from TRBV4-2 and TRBJ2-7, with 8 nucleotides matching TRBD1. The CDR3 has 14 residues. The V gene's germline CDR1 is LGHNA and CDR2 YNFKEQ. Trimming removed 0 bases from V and 3 bases from J; junction bases left unmatched: 1. This chain's CDR3 is CASSQDTGGYEQYF. The CDR3 region has the DNA TGTGCCAGCAGCCAAGATACAGGGGGCTACGAGCAGTACTTC.

The chain uses TRBV7-2 and TRBJ2-1; D might be TRBD2 (6 bases). The CDR3 runs to 14 residues. Trimming stripped 5 bases from V and 8 bases from J, with 16 bases between. Germline V gene lookup returns CDR1 SGHTA and CDR2 FQGNSA. CDR3 nucleotides: TGTGCCAGCAGCCCGGAGGGCCTTTCCGATGAGCAGTTCTTC. This gives the protein CASSPEGLSDEQFF.

The rearrangement joins TRBV3-1 (or the pseudogene TRBV3-2) to TRBJ2-1, with 11 bases that match TRBD1. This CDR3 contains 16 residues. Trimming took 1 base from V and 6 from J; bases not matched to a gene: 5. The germline CDR1 and CDR2 sequences are LGHDT and YNNKEL (reference sequence). CDR3: CASSQGAGTGGNEQFF. The CDR3 DNA sequence: TGTGCCAGCAGCCAAGGGGCCGGGACAGGGGGCAATGAGCAGTTCTTC.

V gene TRBV4-1 combines with J gene TRBJ1-2, with D perhaps TRBD1 (5 bases). Trimming took off 0 bases at V and 8 bases at J, with 16 bases between the two ends. The germline V gene encodes CDR1 MGHRA and CDR2 YSYEKL. This CDR3 is built from 15 residues. CDR3 protein: CASSQEGRAWEGYTF. The CDR3 coding sequence is TGCGCCAGCAGCCAAGAGGGCAGGGCATGGGAAGGCTACACCTTC.

CDR3 loop: CASGRSGRTDTQYF. CDR3 bases: TGCGCCAGCGGACGTAGCGGGAGAACAGATACGCAGTATTTT. V usage is TRBV5-1 and J usage is TRBJ2-3; 9 bases match TRBD2. Per germline, CDR1 SGHRS and CDR2 YFSETQ. The CDR3 runs 14 residues. V gave up 7 bases and J gave up 3 bases; unmatched junction bases: 6.

The J gene is TRBJ2-1, the V gene TRBV2, with D perhaps TRBD2 (5 bases). The length of the CDR3 is 14 residues. Per the germline V gene, CDR1 is SNHLY and CDR2 is FYNNEI. V was shortened by 0 bases and J by 7 bases, with 10 bases between the two germline ends. As DNA, the CDR3 is TGTGCCAGCAGTGAAGCGGGAGCGGAAAATGAGCAGTTCTTC. Protein product: CASSEAGAENEQFF.

V and J are TRBV11-2 and TRBJ2-7; TRBD2 matches 7 bases. The CDR3 spans 16 residues. J was trimmed by 3 bases and V by 5 bases; bases with no gene match: 13. Germline loops: CDR1 SGHAT, CDR2 FQNNGV. CDR3 nucleotide sequence: TGTGCCAGCAGCCCCCACTACGGGGGGAGCGGCTACGAGCAGTACTTC. Translation gives CASSPHYGGSGYEQYF.

The V gene is TRBV5-4, the J gene TRBJ2-1; 12 nucleotides line up with TRBD2. Germline assignment: CDR1 SGHNT and CDR2 YYREEE (reference sequence). V trimming: 10 bases; J trimming: 7 bases; junction bases outside the gene matches: 6. The CDR3 sequence is 13 residues long. The CDR3 is CAYGLAGGNEQFF. The DNA of the CDR3 is TGTGCCTACGGGCTAGCGGGAGGGAATGAGCAGTTCTTC.

The gene calls are TRBV2 and TRBJ1-5; no clear D gene. This CDR3 is built from 15 residues. The germline CDR1 and CDR2 sequences are SNHLY and FYNNEI. V shed 5 bases and J shed 1 base, with 12 bases lying between them. DNA for the CDR3: TGTGCCAGCAGTCCCGACGCCGGGAGCAATCAGCCCCAGCATTTT. Protein: CASSPDAGSNQPQHF.

V is TRBV7-2 and J is TRBJ1-1, with D tentatively TRBD1 (6 bases). V was shortened by 5 bases and J by 0 bases, with 13 bases between the two germline ends. The CDR3 contains 15 residues. CDR1 and CDR2 (germline): SGHTA, FQGNSA. CDR3 in amino acids: CASSAKGGLNTEAFF. The CDR3 DNA follows: TGTGCCAGCAGCGCGAAGGGGGGGCTGAACACTGAAGCTTTCTTT.

The chain couples TRBV20-1 to TRBJ2-7, with 8 bases aligning to TRBD1. The ends lost 3 bases at V and 0 bases at J; junction bases unmatched: 7. The germline V gene encodes CDR1 DFQATT and CDR2 SNEGSKA (reference sequence). The CDR3 contains 15 residues. CDR3 region: CSASETGDSSYEQYF. The DNA for the CDR3 is TGCAGTGCTAGTGAGACAGGGGATAGCTCCTACGAGCAGTACTTC.

This rearrangement joins TRBV4-1 to TRBJ2-5, with 12 bases identical to TRBD2. CDR3 length: 13 residues. Germline V gives CDR1 MGHRA, CDR2 YSYEKL. With V trimmed by 1 base and J by 10 bases, 1 base remained unmatched. The DNA of the CDR3 is TGCGCCAGCAGCCAAGGACTAGCGGGAGACCAGTACTTC. Protein product: CASSQGLAGDQYF.

The CDR3 protein is CASSRHRGRNTGELFF. As DNA, the CDR3 is TGCGCCAGCAGCCGACACAGGGGTCGGAACACCGGGGAGCTGTTTTTT. The chain is built from TRBV5-1 and TRBJ2-2; 7 bases are shared with TRBD1. Germline assignment: CDR1 SGHRS and CDR2 YFSETQ. The CDR3 sequence is 16 residues long. V shed 4 bases and J 1 base; nucleotides not matched to a gene: 7.

The table lists this clone with a count of one. The chain couples TRBV5-1 to TRBJ2-7, with D possibly matching TRBD2 (5 bases). V lost 5 bases, J lost 7 bases, and 19 bases lay in between. There are 14 residues in the CDR3. Germline values: CDR1 SGHRS, CDR2 YFSETQ. CDR3 bases: TGCGCCAGCAGGCGGGTTGGGAGTACGGGGGAGCAGTACTTC. Its translation is CASRRVGSTGEQYF.

The gene calls are TRBV5-1 and TRBJ2-1; 7 bases are a match to TRBD2. Germline loops: CDR1 SGHRS, CDR2 YFSETQ. Trimming took 2 bases from V and 7 from J; bases not matched to a gene: 12. The CDR3 totals 16 residues. The CDR3 region has the DNA TGCGCCAGCAGCTTCAGCGGGACTTCACCTCTGAATGAGCAGTTCTTC. Translated, it gives CASSFSGTSPLNEQFF.

CDR3 residues: CASSILRGHGTSGLLAKNIQYF. The DNA of the CDR3 is TGTGCCAGTAGTATACTCCGGGGCCACGGGACTAGCGGGCTTCTAGCCAAAAACATTCAGTACTTC. The chain is built from TRBV19 and TRBJ2-4, with 12 bases fitting TRBD2. CDR3 length: 22 amino acids. J lost 0 bases, V lost 2 bases, and 17 bases had no gene match. Germline lookup yields CDR1 LNHDA and CDR2 SQIVND (reference sequence).

The rearrangement links TRBV5-8 to TRBJ1-1; TRBD1 aligns across 7 bases. Losses at the gene ends were 5 bases for V and 8 bases for J; bases not matched to a gene: 15. The CDR3 loop spans 15 amino acids. Germline V gene data show CDR1 as SGHTS and CDR2 as YDEGEE. CDR3 DNA sequence: TGTGCCAGCAGACCTGGGACAGCCGACTCCACCGAAGCTTTCTTT. Its protein is CASRPGTADSTEAFF. The entire variable domain, with the rest obtained from reference TRBV5-8 and TRBJ1-1, is as follows: EAGVTQSPTHLIKTRGQQATLRCSPISGHTSVYWYQQALGLGLQFLLWYDEGEERNRGNFPPRFSGRQFPNYSSELNVNALELEDSALYLCASRPGTADSTEAFFGQGTRLTVV.

The chain couples TRBV15 to TRBJ1-5; a weak D match, TRBD1 (5 bases). Trimming removed 8 bases from V and 2 bases from J, with 13 bases in between. The CDR3 is 14 amino acids. Germline loops: CDR1 LNHNV, CDR2 YYDKDF (reference sequence). CDR3 sequence reads: CATARVGGNQPQHF. DNA for the CDR3: TGTGCCACCGCCAGGGTTGGGGGCAATCAGCCCCAGCATTTT.

V is TRBV7-2 and J is TRBJ1-2; D is perhaps TRBD1 (6 bases). V shed 8 bases and J shed 4 bases, with 14 bases lying between them. Germline lookup yields CDR1 SGHTA and CDR2 FQGNSA. The CDR3 totals 13 residues. CDR3 sequence: CASLPGGGYGYTF. For the CDR3, the DNA is TGTGCCAGCCTGCCGGGGGGCGGCTATGGCTACACCTTC.

This chain uses TRBV30 with TRBJ2-7; D is unclear. The germline gives CDR1 GTSNPN, CDR2 SVGIG (reference sequence). The V gene lost 1 base and the J gene lost 4 bases, with 8 bases spanning the gap. The CDR3 consists of 12 residues. CDR3 bases: TGTGCCTGGAGTGAGAGTCGTTACGAGCAGTACTTC. Translating it yields CAWSESRYEQYF.

This clone was observed a few times. J is TRBJ1-2 and V is TRBV19; D perhaps matches TRBD1 (6 bases). This CDR3 spans 18 amino acids. Trimming stripped 2 bases from V and 6 bases from J, with 25 bases between. Germline V gives CDR1 LNHDA, CDR2 SQIVND (reference sequence). CDR3 sequence (DNA): TGTGCCAGTAGTATATTGACGGGTCCAGGGGTCAATAAGGATGGCTACACCTTC. It is translated as CASSILTGPGVNKDGYTF. Full variable domain (rest looked up from reference TRBV19 and TRBJ1-2): DGGITQSPKYLFRKEGQNVTLSCEQNLNHDAMYWYRQDPGQGLRLIYYSQIVNDFQKGDIAEGYSVSREKKESFPLTVTSAQKNPTAFYLCASSILTGPGVNKDGYTFGSGTRLTVV.

V is TRBV2 and J is TRBJ2-1; 12 bases match TRBD1. V lost 5 bases and J lost 8; bases outside the gene matches: 13. Germline loops: CDR1 SNHLY, CDR2 FYNNEI. There are 17 residues in the CDR3. In DNA, the CDR3 is TGTGCCAGCAGTAAGATCCTCGGGACAGGGGGCGGCTATGAGCAGTTCTTC. This sequence encodes CASSKILGTGGGYEQFF.

The genes are TRBV3-1 (or the pseudogene TRBV3-2) and TRBJ2-2; perhaps TRBD2 as D (6 bases). This CDR3 region has 16 residues. Trimming took off 3 bases at V and 6 bases at J, with 17 bases between the two ends. Germline lookup yields CDR1 LGHDT and CDR2 YNNKEL (reference sequence). The CDR3 nucleotides read TGTGCCAGCAGCCAGGGGGGAGGTATAGCGGCCGGGGAGCTGTTTTTT. Its protein is CASSQGGGIAAGELFF.

The chain carries TRBV7-9 and TRBJ2-2, with 7 bases lining up with TRBD1. The CDR3 runs 15 residues. Germline V gives CDR1 SEHNR, CDR2 FQNEAQ (reference sequence). The V gene end was trimmed by 3 bases and the J gene end by 3 bases; junction bases not matched to a gene: 4. The CDR3 region has the DNA TGTGCCAGCAGCTTGAACAGGGGTTACACCGGGGAGCTGTTTTTT. This gives the protein CASSLNRGYTGELFF.

The V gene is TRBV18, the J gene TRBJ1-6, with TRBD1 matching 9 bases. Germline CDR1 and CDR2: KGHSH and LQKENI. J was trimmed by 7 bases and V by 3 bases; bases with no gene match: 4. This CDR3 region has 15 residues. The CDR3: CASSPDRGRNSPLHF. The CDR3, as DNA: TGTGCCAGCTCACCGGACAGGGGAAGAAATTCACCCCTCCACTTT.

V usage is TRBV10-1 and J usage is TRBJ1-2; D is ambiguous. Germline lookup yields CDR1 WNHNN and CDR2 SYGVQD (reference sequence). The CDR3 length is 13 residues. The V end lost 3 bases, the J end lost 4 bases, and 9 bases lay between the germline ends. The CDR3 sequence: CASSETQTYGYTF. CDR3 in DNA: TGCGCCAGCAGTGAAACACAGACCTATGGCTACACCTTC.